Listed below are T cell receptor beta chains from one sample, sequenced in a study of human T cells and chemical hapten exposure. TCRdb recomputed calls from the RACE reads with MiXCR, one row per CDR3 protein. The data contain about 89,000 distinct CDR3 sequences, 10% to 14% of them singletons. Sequenced material: whole blood, taken in connection with sensitization to the hapten diphenylcyclopropenone (DPC). Receptors originate from an older woman with alopecia areata. Some clones in this sample may be carry-over from other donors' samples. CDR3s include the opening cysteine and the closing phenylalanine or tryptophan. The order of the fields is CDR3 DNA, CDR3 protein, J gene, D gene, clone size, V gene. The D gene is left open where the match is weak. Clone size appears in some rows only: once, few, many, or a class for an expanded clone.

DNA: TGTGCCAGCTCACCACCCGGGACAGGAGGGGAAAAACTGTTTTTT
CDR3: CASSPPGTGGEKLFF
J: TRBJ1-4
D: TRBD1
size: many
V: TRBV18

DNA: TGTGCCAGCAGTAGGGACCCGGCAAATAGCAATCAGCCCCAGCATTTT
CDR3: CASSRDPANSNQPQHF
J: TRBJ1-5
D: NA
size: many
V: TRBV6-2/TRBV6-3

DNA: TGCAGTGCTAACCCGGGACTAGCGGGGAGGGCAGATACGCAGTATTTT
CDR3: CSANPGLAGRADTQYF
J: TRBJ2-3
D: TRBD2
size: many
V: TRBV20-1

DNA: TGTGCCAGCAGCTTGGACAGGTCCAATTCACCCCTCCACTTT
CDR3: CASSLDRSNSPLHF
J: TRBJ1-6
D: NA
size: many
V: TRBV5-4

DNA: TGTGCCAGCAGCGCGCGACAGGGGGGAGTCCAAGAGACCCAGTACTTC
CDR3: CASSARQGGVQETQYF
J: TRBJ2-5
D: TRBD1
size: NA
V: TRBV9

DNA: TGCGCCAGCAGGGGCGGATCTTATGGCTACACCTTC
CDR3: CASRGGSYGYTF
J: TRBJ1-2
D: NA
size: NA
V: TRBV10-2

DNA: TGTGCCACCAGTGTGGGTAGCACAGATACGCAGTATTTT
CDR3: CATSVGSTDTQYF
J: TRBJ2-3
D: NA
size: many
V: TRBV24-1

DNA: TGTGCCAGCAGCCGAAAGACAGGGGGCTACAATGAGCAGTTCTTC
CDR3: CASSRKTGGYNEQFF
J: TRBJ2-1
D: TRBD1
size: many
V: TRBV3-1

DNA: TGTGCCAGCAGCTGGGGTGGGACAGGGGTCCCGGGCACAGATACGCAGTATTTT
CDR3: CASSWGGTGVPGTDTQYF
J: TRBJ2-3
D: TRBD1
size: many
V: TRBV11-1

DNA: TGCAGTGCTAGCGGACCAAACACAGATATGCAGTATTTT
CDR3: CSASGPNTDMQYF
J: TRBJ2-3
D: NA
size: NA
V: TRBV20-1

DNA: TGTGCCAGCAGTGAAGCATGGGCGCGCGTCGGTCGGGATACGCAGTATTTT
CDR3: CASSEAWARVGRDTQYF
J: TRBJ2-3
D: NA
size: NA
V: TRBV6-1

DNA: TGCAGCGTTGGGGGGAGCTCCTACAATGAGCAGTTCTTC
CDR3: CSVGGSSYNEQFF
J: TRBJ2-1
D: NA
size: few
V: TRBV29-1

DNA: TGTGCCAGCAGGGCTAGCGGCTCCTACGAGCAGTACTTC
CDR3: CASRASGSYEQYF
J: TRBJ2-7
D: TRBD2
size: NA
V: TRBV7-2

DNA: TGCAGCGTATGCAGGGGGCTCTCCTACGAGCAGTACTTC
CDR3: CSVCRGLSYEQYF
J: TRBJ2-7
D: TRBD1
size: few
V: TRBV29-1

DNA: TGTGCCAGCAGGGAAGGGGACAGGCCCACAGATACGCAGTATTTT
CDR3: CASREGDRPTDTQYF
J: TRBJ2-3
D: TRBD1
size: NA
V: TRBV7-2

DNA: TGTGCCAGCAGCGGAGGAGTAGTAGAGGGGCCAGATACGCAGTATTTT
CDR3: CASSGGVVEGPDTQYF
J: TRBJ2-3
D: NA
size: few
V: TRBV7-9

DNA: TGTGCCAGCACCCAACAGGACACCGGGGAGCTGTTTTTT
CDR3: CASTQQDTGELFF
J: TRBJ2-2
D: NA
size: few
V: TRBV11-3

DNA: TGTGCCAGCAGGTCTGGAGATACCGGGGAGCTGTTTTTT
CDR3: CASRSGDTGELFF
J: TRBJ2-2
D: NA
size: few
V: TRBV11-2

DNA: TGTGCCAGCAGCCAATCGCGACAGGGTAATCAGCCCCAGCATTTT
CDR3: CASSQSRQGNQPQHF
J: TRBJ1-5
D: TRBD1
size: few
V: TRBV16

DNA: TGTGCCATCAGTGCTCCGGGACAGCAAGAGACCCAGTACTTC
CDR3: CAISAPGQQETQYF
J: TRBJ2-5
D: TRBD1
size: NA
V: TRBV10-3

DNA: TGTGCCAGCAGCTTAGGCGGGACTAGCGGGGGGACGGAGACCCAGTACTTC
CDR3: CASSLGGTSGGTETQYF
J: TRBJ2-5
D: TRBD2
size: few
V: TRBV7-2

DNA: TGTGCCAGCAGCACTTCCCCGGGACTAGCGGGGGGGCGCGTCACCGGGGAGCTGTTTTTT
CDR3: CASSTSPGLAGGRVTGELFF
J: TRBJ2-2
D: TRBD2
size: many
V: TRBV7-9

DNA: TGCGCCAGCAGCCAACTCCAGGGTGCTGCAGATACGCAGTATTTT
CDR3: CASSQLQGAADTQYF
J: TRBJ2-3
D: NA
size: few
V: TRBV4-1

DNA: TGTGCCAGCAGCCTTGGACCTTCCCCTTCCCTATACGAGCAGTACTTC
CDR3: CASSLGPSPSLYEQYF
J: TRBJ2-7
D: NA
size: few
V: TRBV11-2

DNA: TGTGCCAGCAGCTTAGTAACAGGGGGCCCCCAGCATTTT
CDR3: CASSLVTGGPQHF
J: TRBJ1-5
D: TRBD1
size: many
V: TRBV7-8

DNA: TGTGCCAGCAGACCGACGGCCACGAACACCGGGGAGCTGTTTTTT
CDR3: CASRPTATNTGELFF
J: TRBJ2-2
D: NA
size: many
V: TRBV12-3/TRBV12-4

DNA: TGTGCCAGTAGACTCCAAGGGGAGTGGAGCAATCAGCCCCAGCATTTT
CDR3: CASRLQGEWSNQPQHF
J: TRBJ1-5
D: NA
size: many
V: TRBV19

DNA: TGTGCCACCAGCCCCACGGTGGGGGCCCAAGAGACCCAGTACTTC
CDR3: CATSPTVGAQETQYF
J: TRBJ2-5
D: NA
size: NA
V: TRBV15

DNA: TGTGCCAGCAGCCAAGTCAGTCATGGCTACACCTTC
CDR3: CASSQVSHGYTF
J: TRBJ1-2
D: NA
size: NA
V: TRBV3-1

DNA: TGTGCCAGCAGCTTACAACACATCTATAATTCACCCCTCCACTTT
CDR3: CASSLQHIYNSPLHF
J: TRBJ1-6
D: NA
size: many
V: TRBV7-2

DNA: TGCAGTGCTAGAGAAGGGCACAGGATGAACACTGAAGCTTTCTTT
CDR3: CSAREGHRMNTEAFF
J: TRBJ1-1
D: NA
size: few
V: TRBV20-1

DNA: TGTGCCAGCAGCCAAGGTGGGAAGGGCGTCGGGATTGAAAAACTGTTTTTT
CDR3: CASSQGGKGVGIEKLFF
J: TRBJ1-4
D: NA
size: many
V: TRBV4-2

DNA: TGCGCCAGCAGCTCTGAGGGCCCCGGGGGGAACACTGAAGCTTTCTTT
CDR3: CASSSEGPGGNTEAFF
J: TRBJ1-1
D: NA
size: many
V: TRBV5-1

DNA: TGTGCCAGCAGCTTAGCGGGGATGAACGAAGCTTTCTTT
CDR3: CASSLAGMNEAFF
J: TRBJ1-1
D: NA
size: NA
V: TRBV7-6

DNA: TGTGCCAGCAGTCCGAGACAGGGGGCGAAAAGCACCGGGGAGCTGTTTTTT
CDR3: CASSPRQGAKSTGELFF
J: TRBJ2-2
D: TRBD1
size: few
V: TRBV12-3/TRBV12-4

DNA: TGTGCCAGCAGCGGACAACAGGGGATGGAGACTAATGAAAAACTGTTTTTT
CDR3: CASSGQQGMETNEKLFF
J: TRBJ1-4
D: TRBD1
size: many
V: TRBV9

DNA: TGTGCCAGTAGTATAGACCACGCGGGTCAGGATGCTTTCTTT
CDR3: CASSIDHAGQDAFF
J: TRBJ1-1
D: NA
size: many
V: TRBV19

DNA: TGCAGCGTTGGGGTCGCGACCCGCCAAGAGACCCAGTACTTC
CDR3: CSVGVATRQETQYF
J: TRBJ2-5
D: NA
size: NA
V: TRBV29-1

DNA: TGTGCCAGCAGCCGCATGATGGGACAGATCCAAGAGACCCAGTACTTC
CDR3: CASSRMMGQIQETQYF
J: TRBJ2-5
D: TRBD1
size: few
V: TRBV7-8

DNA: TGTGCCAGCATCCAGACTAGCGGCGCAGATACGCAGTATTTT
CDR3: CASIQTSGADTQYF
J: TRBJ2-3
D: TRBD2
size: NA
V: TRBV7-9

DNA: TGCAGCGTTGAGGTTCGGCTTCTCAACAATGAGCAGTTCTTC
CDR3: CSVEVRLLNNEQFF
J: TRBJ2-1
D: NA
size: few
V: TRBV29-1

DNA: TGTGCCAGCAGCCAAGACACGGGACAACCGAACACTGAAGCTTTCTTT
CDR3: CASSQDTGQPNTEAFF
J: TRBJ1-1
D: NA
size: NA
V: TRBV3-1

DNA: TGTGCCAGCAGATTTAGCGGGGAAGATACGCAGTATTTT
CDR3: CASRFSGEDTQYF
J: TRBJ2-3
D: TRBD2
size: many
V: TRBV7-3

DNA: TGTGCCAGCAGCTTGACCCGGGACAGGGGTTTGAATGAGCAGTTCTTC
CDR3: CASSLTRDRGLNEQFF
J: TRBJ2-1
D: TRBD1
size: NA
V: TRBV7-2

DNA: TGTGCCAGCAGCTCGGACATAGTGAACACTGAAGCTTTCTTT
CDR3: CASSSDIVNTEAFF
J: TRBJ1-1
D: NA
size: few
V: TRBV5-6

DNA: TGTGCCAGCAGCCAAGGGGGGGGGAACACTGAAGCTTTCTTT
CDR3: CASSQGGGNTEAFF
J: TRBJ1-1
D: NA
size: many
V: TRBV3-1

DNA: TGTGCCAGTAGTTCCGGACCGCCAGGGGGCTGGGACACTGAAGCTTTCTTT
CDR3: CASSSGPPGGWDTEAFF
J: TRBJ1-1
D: TRBD1
size: NA
V: TRBV19

DNA: TGTGCCAGCAGTTTTGGCAGCTCTGGAAACACCATATATTTT
CDR3: CASSFGSSGNTIYF
J: TRBJ1-3
D: NA
size: many
V: TRBV12-3/TRBV12-4

DNA: TGTGCCAGCAGCCGGTCAGAGGGGAACACTGAAGCTTTCTTT
CDR3: CASSRSEGNTEAFF
J: TRBJ1-1
D: NA
size: many
V: TRBV3-1

DNA: TGCGCCAGCAGCTTTGACTCGCCTTTCACAGATACGCAGTATTTT
CDR3: CASSFDSPFTDTQYF
J: TRBJ2-3
D: NA
size: many
V: TRBV5-1

DNA: TGCAGCGTTCACGGGGGGGACACAGATACGCAGTATTTT
CDR3: CSVHGGDTDTQYF
J: TRBJ2-3
D: TRBD2
size: NA
V: TRBV29-1

DNA: TGCGCCAGCAGCTTGTTGGCCGGCTGGGGTCATAATTCACCCCTCCACTTT
CDR3: CASSLLAGWGHNSPLHF
J: TRBJ1-6
D: NA
size: NA
V: TRBV5-1

DNA: TGTGCCAGCACCCCCGGACAGGGAATGGAGACCCAGTACTTC
CDR3: CASTPGQGMETQYF
J: TRBJ2-5
D: TRBD1
size: few
V: TRBV9

DNA: TGTGCCAGCAGTTTCAGATATGATTCACCCCTCCACTTT
CDR3: CASSFRYDSPLHF
J: TRBJ1-6
D: NA
size: many
V: TRBV6-2/TRBV6-3